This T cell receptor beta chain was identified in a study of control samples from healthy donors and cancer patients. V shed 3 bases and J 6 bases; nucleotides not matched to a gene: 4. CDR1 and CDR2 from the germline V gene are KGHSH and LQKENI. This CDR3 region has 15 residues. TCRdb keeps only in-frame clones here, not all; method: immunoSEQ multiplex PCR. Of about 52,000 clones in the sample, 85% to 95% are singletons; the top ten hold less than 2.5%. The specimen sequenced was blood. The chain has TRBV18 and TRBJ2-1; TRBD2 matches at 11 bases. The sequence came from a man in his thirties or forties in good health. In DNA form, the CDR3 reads TGTGCCAGCTCACCGCTAGCGGGAGGTTTCAATGAGCAGTTCTTC. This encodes CASSPLAGGFNEQFF.